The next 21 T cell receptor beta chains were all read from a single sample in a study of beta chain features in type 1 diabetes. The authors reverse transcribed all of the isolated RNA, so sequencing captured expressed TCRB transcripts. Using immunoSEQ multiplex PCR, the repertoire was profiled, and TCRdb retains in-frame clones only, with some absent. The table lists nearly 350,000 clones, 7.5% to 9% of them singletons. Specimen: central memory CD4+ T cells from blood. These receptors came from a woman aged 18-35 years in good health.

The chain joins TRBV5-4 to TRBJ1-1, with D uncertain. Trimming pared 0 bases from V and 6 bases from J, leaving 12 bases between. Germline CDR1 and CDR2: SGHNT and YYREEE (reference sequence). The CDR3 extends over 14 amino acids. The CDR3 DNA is TGTGCCAGCAGCTTGGAACGGGGTCGATCTGAAGCTTTCTTT. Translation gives CASSLERGRSEAFF.

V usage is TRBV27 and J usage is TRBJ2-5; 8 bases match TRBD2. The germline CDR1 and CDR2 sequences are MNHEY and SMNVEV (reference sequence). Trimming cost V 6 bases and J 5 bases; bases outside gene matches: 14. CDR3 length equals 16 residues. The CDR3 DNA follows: TGTGCCAGCAGACGGGATCGAGCGGGAGCCGGGGAGACCCAGTACTTC. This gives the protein CASRRDRAGAGETQYF.

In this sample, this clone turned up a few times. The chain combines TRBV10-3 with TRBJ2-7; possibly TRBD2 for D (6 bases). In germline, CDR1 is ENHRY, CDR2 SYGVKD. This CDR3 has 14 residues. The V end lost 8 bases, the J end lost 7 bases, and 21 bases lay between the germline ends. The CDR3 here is CAISTLGGTGEQYF. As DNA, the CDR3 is TGTGCCATCTCTACTTTGGGCGGGACGGGTGAGCAGTACTTC.

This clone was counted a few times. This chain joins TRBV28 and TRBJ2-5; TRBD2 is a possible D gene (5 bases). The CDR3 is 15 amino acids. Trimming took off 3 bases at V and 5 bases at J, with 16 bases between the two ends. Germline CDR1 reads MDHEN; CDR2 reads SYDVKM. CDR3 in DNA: TGTGCCAGCAGTTTGCCCGGGGTCGGGTGGGAGACCCAGTACTTC. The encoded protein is CASSLPGVGWETQYF.

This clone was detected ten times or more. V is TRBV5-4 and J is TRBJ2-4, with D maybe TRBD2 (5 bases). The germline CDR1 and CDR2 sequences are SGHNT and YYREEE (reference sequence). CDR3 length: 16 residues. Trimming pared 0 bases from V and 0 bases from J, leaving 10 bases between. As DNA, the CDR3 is TGTGCCAGCAGCTTGGGGGGAGCCCTAGCCAAAAACATTCAGTACTTC. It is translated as CASSLGGALAKNIQYF.

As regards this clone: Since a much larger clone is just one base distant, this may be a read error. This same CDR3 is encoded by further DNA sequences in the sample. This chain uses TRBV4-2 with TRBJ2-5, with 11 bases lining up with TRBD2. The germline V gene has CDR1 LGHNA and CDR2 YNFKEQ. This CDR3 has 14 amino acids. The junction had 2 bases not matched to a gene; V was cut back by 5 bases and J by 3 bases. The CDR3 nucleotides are TGTGCCAGCAGCTTGGGACTAGCGGAAGAGACCCAGTACTTC. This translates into CASSLGLAEETQYF.

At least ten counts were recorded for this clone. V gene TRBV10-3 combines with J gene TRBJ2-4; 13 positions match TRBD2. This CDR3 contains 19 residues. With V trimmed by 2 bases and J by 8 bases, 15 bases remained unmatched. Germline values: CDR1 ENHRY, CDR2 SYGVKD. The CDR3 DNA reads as TGTGCCATCAGTGAGGGACTAGCGGGAGTAGGACCACAAAAATACATTCAGTACTTC. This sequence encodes CAISEGLAGVGPQKYIQYF.

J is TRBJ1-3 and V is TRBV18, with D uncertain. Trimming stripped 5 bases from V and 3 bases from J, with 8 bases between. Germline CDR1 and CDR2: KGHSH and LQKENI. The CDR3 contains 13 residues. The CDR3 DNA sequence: TGTGCCAGCTCAGGAGGAGATGGAAACACCATATATTTT. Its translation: CASSGGDGNTIYF.

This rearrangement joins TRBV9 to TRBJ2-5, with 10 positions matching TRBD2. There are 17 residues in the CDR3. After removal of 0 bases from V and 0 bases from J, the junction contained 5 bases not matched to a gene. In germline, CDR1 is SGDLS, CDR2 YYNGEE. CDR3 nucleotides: TGTGCCAGCAGCGTAGGGGCTAGCGGGGGAAACCAAGAGACCCAGTACTTC. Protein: CASSVGASGGNQETQYF.

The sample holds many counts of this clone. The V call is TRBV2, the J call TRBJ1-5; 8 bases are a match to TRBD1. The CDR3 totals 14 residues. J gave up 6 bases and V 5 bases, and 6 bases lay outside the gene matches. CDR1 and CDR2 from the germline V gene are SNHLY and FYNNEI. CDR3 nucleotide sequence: TGTGCCAGCAGTCCAACAGGGGGTCGTCAGCCCCAGCATTTT. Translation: CASSPTGGRQPQHF.

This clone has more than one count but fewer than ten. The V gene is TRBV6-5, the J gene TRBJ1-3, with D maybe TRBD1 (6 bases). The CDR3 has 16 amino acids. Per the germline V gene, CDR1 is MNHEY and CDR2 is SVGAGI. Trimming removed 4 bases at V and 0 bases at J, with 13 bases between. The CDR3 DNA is TGTGCCAGCAGTTCGGCGGACAGCCGCTCTGGAAACACCATATATTTT. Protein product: CASSSADSRSGNTIYF.

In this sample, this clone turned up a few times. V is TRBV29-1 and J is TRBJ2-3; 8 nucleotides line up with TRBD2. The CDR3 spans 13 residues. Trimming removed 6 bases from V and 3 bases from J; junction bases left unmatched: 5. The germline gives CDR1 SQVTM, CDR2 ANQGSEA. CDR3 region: CSVPAGGTDTQYF. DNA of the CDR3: TGCAGCGTCCCCGCGGGGGGAACAGATACGCAGTATTTT.

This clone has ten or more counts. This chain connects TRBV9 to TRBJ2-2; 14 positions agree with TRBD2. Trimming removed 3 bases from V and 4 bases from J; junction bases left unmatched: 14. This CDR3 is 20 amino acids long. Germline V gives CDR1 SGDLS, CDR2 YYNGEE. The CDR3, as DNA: TGTGCCAGCAGCGACAGACTAGCGGGAGGGTCGGAGCTATCCACCGGGGAGCTGTTTTTT. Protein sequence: CASSDRLAGGSELSTGELFF.

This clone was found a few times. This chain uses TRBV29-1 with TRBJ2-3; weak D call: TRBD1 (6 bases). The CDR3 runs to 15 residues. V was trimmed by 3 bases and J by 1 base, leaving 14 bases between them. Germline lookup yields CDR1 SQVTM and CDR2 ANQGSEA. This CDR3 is CSVDVWGLGTDTQYF. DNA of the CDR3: TGCAGCGTTGATGTATGGGGGCTCGGCACAGATACGCAGTATTTT.

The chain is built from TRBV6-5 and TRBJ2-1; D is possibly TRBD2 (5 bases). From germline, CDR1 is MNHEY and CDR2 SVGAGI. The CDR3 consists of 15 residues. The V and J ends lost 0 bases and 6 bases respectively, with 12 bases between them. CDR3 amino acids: CASSYSQQRGNEQFF. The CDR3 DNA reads TGTGCCAGCAGTTACTCACAACAACGGGGCAATGAGCAGTTCTTC.

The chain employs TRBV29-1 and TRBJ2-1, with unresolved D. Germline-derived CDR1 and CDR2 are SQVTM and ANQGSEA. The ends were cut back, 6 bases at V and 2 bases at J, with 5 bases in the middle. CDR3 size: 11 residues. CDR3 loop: CSVRPYNEQFF. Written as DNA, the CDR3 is TGCAGCGTCAGACCCTACAATGAGCAGTTCTTC.

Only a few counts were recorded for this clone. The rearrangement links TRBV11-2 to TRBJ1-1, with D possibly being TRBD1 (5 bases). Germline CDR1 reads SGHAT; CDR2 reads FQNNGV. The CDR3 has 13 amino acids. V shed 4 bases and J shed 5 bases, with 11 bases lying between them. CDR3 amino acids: CASSWQGGTEAFF. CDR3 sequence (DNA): TGTGCCAGCAGCTGGCAGGGAGGTACTGAAGCTTTCTTT.

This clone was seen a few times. The DNA of the CDR3 is TGTGCCAGCTCACCCAGTCCGGGACAGGGCTACTACGAGCAGTACTTC. Its translation: CASSPSPGQGYYEQYF. The chain carries TRBV18 and TRBJ2-7; TRBD1 matches 9 bases. The V and J ends lost 3 bases and 3 bases, in that order; junction bases with no gene match: 9. This CDR3 region has 16 residues. Germline V gene sequence: CDR1 KGHSH, CDR2 LQKENI.

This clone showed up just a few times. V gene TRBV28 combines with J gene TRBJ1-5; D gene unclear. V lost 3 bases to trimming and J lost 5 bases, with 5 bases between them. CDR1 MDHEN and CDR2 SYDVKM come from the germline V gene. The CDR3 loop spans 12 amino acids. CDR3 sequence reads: CASSFEYQPQHF. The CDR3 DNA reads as TGTGCCAGCAGTTTTGAATATCAGCCCCAGCATTTT.

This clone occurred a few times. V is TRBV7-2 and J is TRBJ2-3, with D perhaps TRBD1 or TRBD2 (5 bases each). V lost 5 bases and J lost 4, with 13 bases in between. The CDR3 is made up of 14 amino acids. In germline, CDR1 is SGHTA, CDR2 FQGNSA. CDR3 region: CASSQGQAADTQYF. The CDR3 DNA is TGTGCCAGCAGCCAAGGACAAGCGGCAGATACGCAGTATTTT.

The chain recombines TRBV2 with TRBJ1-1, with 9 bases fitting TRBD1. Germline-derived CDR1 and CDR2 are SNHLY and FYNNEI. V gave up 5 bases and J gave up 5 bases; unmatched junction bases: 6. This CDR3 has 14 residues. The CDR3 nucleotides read TGTGCCAGCAGTAAACAGGGGGCGCGGACTGAAGCTTTCTTT. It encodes CASSKQGARTEAFF.